This T cell receptor beta chain was sequenced in a study of blood T cell repertoires in COVID-19 (TCRdb year 2020). In the study overall: The collaborator samples originated in the United States, Italy and Spain and spanned the acute and convalescent phases of COVID-19. A de-identified subject ID, COVID-19 status, age in years and sex were almost always included in the sample metadata. Samples were obtained from the ongoing ImmuneRACE study (first 160 participants) and from over 1,000 subjects provided by 6 global collaborators. The material from the prospective study consisted of cDNA or gDNA derived from T cells, B-cell-depleted T cells, or PBMCs. A freely available public database, intended as a resource for researchers studying the immune response to SARS-CoV-2, is where the repertoires were released. Where available, HLA class I and class II types were taken from metadata supplied by the sample provider and were not determined by assay-based typing. The dataset comprised deeply sampled blood TCRbeta repertoires from subjects exposed to, actively infected with, or recovered from COVID-19.

The immunoSEQ Assay, a bias-controlled multiplex PCR, was used to amplify TCRbeta CDR3 regions from genomic DNA. From the authors' description of their analysis: The number of nucleated cells in each sample was estimated from the amplification of reference gene primers within the assay. To quantify the absolute abundance of each unique TCRbeta CDR3 rearrangement, sequence reads were collapsed and filtered. Productive Simpson clonality was computed per sample as the square root of Simpson's diversity index over productive rearrangements. TCRdb retrieved this table from immuneACCESS and kept in-frame rearrangements only. Not all clones are present; in checked studies, unresolved V genes account for under half, and no reason is known for the remainder. Clonal size and the V and J genes are those of that table, whereas D and trimming came from the DNA. The sample profile shows 250,000 to 350,000 clones; 90% of them were found once. The ten top clones hold 6.8% of the sample.

Worth noting for this clone: Its antigen is currently not known. Base quality data are lacking; no much larger clone is found one base away.

One collaborating source in Seattle enrolled patients during active infection and followed them longitudinally through the course of disease. The collaborating institutions used their own protocols to collect whole blood in K2EDTA tubes. For TCRbeta analysis, collaborators shipped samples in one of three forms: frozen whole blood, isolated PBMCs, or DNA extracted from either of those sample types. Study-wide conclusions, independent of this receptor: The amount of clinical and demographic metadata varied by source and participant and was provided uncurated.

The sequenced sample consisted of peripheral blood. The sequence was collected from a woman aged 25 to 39 with COVID-19, enrolled during active disease.

The CDR3 protein is CASSLTGGSIDEQYF. The DNA reads as follows: TGTGCCAGCAGTTTAACGGGCGGGAGTATCGACGAGCAGTACTTC. The V and J segments used are TRBV28 and TRBJ2-7, with TRBD2 matching 7 junction bases. The CDR3 holds 15 amino acids from the cysteine to the phenylalanine. Only CDR3 DNA remains: 45 bases, in frame from the first base. V and J are trimmed by 2 bases and 5 bases, and the gene matches miss 9 bases of the junction. Reading the germline V gene gives CDR1 MDHEN and CDR2 SYDVKM.